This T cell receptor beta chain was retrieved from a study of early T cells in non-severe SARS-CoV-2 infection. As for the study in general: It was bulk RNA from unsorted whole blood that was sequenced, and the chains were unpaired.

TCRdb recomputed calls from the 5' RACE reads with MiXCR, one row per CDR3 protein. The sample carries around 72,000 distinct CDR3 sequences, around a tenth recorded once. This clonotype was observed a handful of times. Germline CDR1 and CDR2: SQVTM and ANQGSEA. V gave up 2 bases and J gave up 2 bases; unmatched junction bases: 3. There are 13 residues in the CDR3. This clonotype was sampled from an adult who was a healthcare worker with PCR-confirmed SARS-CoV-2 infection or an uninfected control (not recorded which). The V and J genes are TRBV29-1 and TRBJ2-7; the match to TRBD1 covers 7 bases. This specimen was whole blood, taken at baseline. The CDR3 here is CSVEFGTAYEQYF. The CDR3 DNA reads TGCAGCGTTGAATTCGGGACAGCCTACGAGCAGTACTTC.